Sequencing of this T cell receptor (beta chain) was carried out in a study of CD8 T cells in ankylosing spondylitis. Whole-study findings and limits: With a CD8+ phenotype, disease-linked clones were relatively rare in peripheral blood. Blood of patients with ankylosing spondylitis appeared to be characterized by a TCR beta motif of eight highly homologous variants.

This clonotype was observed many times. Antigen: not known. TCR beta libraries were made by quantitative 5'-RACE with molecular barcodes. MiXCR, run by TCRdb on the 5' RACE reads, gives a single entry per CDR3 protein. The profile covers about 220,000 distinct CDR3 sequences, with more than 5.5% appearing a single time and around 14% taken by the ten largest. The CDR3 has 16 amino acids. In germline, CDR1 is SGDLS, CDR2 YYNGEE. Trimming cost V 3 bases and J 8 bases, with 23 bases left between them. This clonotype originated in a male donor with ankylosing spondylitis. The chain combines TRBV9 with TRBJ1-2; D perhaps matches TRBD1 (5 bases). Sequencing was carried out using blood, either unsorted or a sorted T cell fraction (not recorded which). The CDR3 nucleotides read TGTGCCAGCAGCGGGGTGGCGGGGGGTGGATTGGAAGGCTACACCTTC. Translated, it gives CASSGVAGGGLEGYTF.